These 3 T cell receptor beta chains came from one sample sequenced in a study of T cell responses to AZD1222 COVID-19 vaccine (dated by TCRdb to about 2021). Library preparation used the immunoSEQ multiplex PCR assay. TCRdb holds this immuneACCESS table with in-frame rearrangements only. Some clones are missing; in checked studies, unresolved V genes explain under half, and the rest has no known cause. This sample is represented by 70,000 to 95,000 clones; roughly 90% of them were singletons. The ten largest account for 6.9% of the sample. In the paper's terms, the time point label means: about 28 days (+/-7) after the second vaccine dose. The material sequenced was peripheral blood, taken 28 days after the second AZD1222 dose. These receptors all stem from an adult who received the AZD1222 COVID-19 vaccine.

In this sample, this clone turned up once. This chain joins TRBV7-8 and TRBJ2-2; D is undetermined. The CDR3 runs to 14 residues. Germline V lookup: CDR1 SGHVS, CDR2 FQNEAQ. In DNA form, the CDR3 reads TGTGCTCACCGCCCCAGAGGGAACACCGGGGAGCTGTTTTTT. This gives the protein CAHRPRGNTGELFF. The variable domain in full, with the rest retrieved from reference TRBV7-8 and TRBJ2-2, is GAGVSQSPRYKVAKRGQDVALRCDPISGHVSLFWYQQALGQGPEFLTYFQNEAQLDKSGLPSDRFFAERPEGSVSTLKIQRTQQEDSAVYLCAHRPRGNTGELFFGEGSRLTVL.

This clone is labeled medium-sized. The DNA of the CDR3 is TGTGCCAGCAGTGGAAACAGGGAAGGTCAGCCCCAGCATTTT. This codes for CASSGNREGQPQHF. The chain combines TRBV25-1 with TRBJ1-5; D may be TRBD1 (6 bases). Trimming removed 4 bases from V and 6 bases from J, with 13 bases in between. In germline, CDR1 is MGHDK, CDR2 SYGVNS. The CDR3 runs 14 residues.

The chain couples TRBV28 to TRBJ1-1, with no clear D. Trimming stripped 6 bases from V and 3 bases from J, with 11 bases between. Germline-derived CDR1 and CDR2 are MDHEN and SYDVKM. This CDR3 region has 13 residues. CDR3 in amino acids: CASRNTRYTEAFF. The CDR3 DNA follows: TGTGCCAGCAGAAACACCAGATACACTGAAGCTTTCTTT.